The source of this T cell receptor beta chain is a study of blood T cell repertoires in COVID-19. V gave up 1 base and J gave up 8 bases, with 18 bases separating them. The CDR3 is 15 residues long. Adults between roughly 18 and 89 years of age took part from approximately 24 US areas. It was within 2 weeks before study entry that exposed participants met a COVID-19 case. Generated by immunoSEQ multiplex PCR, the TCRdb table keeps only in-frame clones and is missing some. The sample includes 200,000 to 300,000 clones, 80% to 90% seen only once; the top ten take around 3.2%. Sequenced material: PBMCs or T cells enriched from blood (not recorded which). The chain couples TRBV5-3 to TRBJ1-2; D ambiguous. TRBV5-3 is labeled an ORF, and its function is uncertain. This sequence was found in a woman between 40 and 55 years old who had been exposed to COVID-19. The CDR3: CARSLSTAYDRGYTF. The CDR3 region has the DNA TGTGCCAGAAGCTTGAGTACAGCCTACGATAGGGGCTACACCTTC.